A single sample gave rise to the 18 T cell receptor beta chains below, sequenced in a study of T cell responses to AZD1222 COVID-19 vaccine. Only in-frame clones appear in the TCRdb table, and some are missing; sequencing was by immunoSEQ multiplex PCR. Altogether about 49,000 clones are present, 79% being singletons, with the ten largest covering roughly 20%. Sequencing was performed on peripheral blood, taken on day 0 of MenACWY control vaccination. These receptor sequences come from an adult in good health.

This sequence joins TRBV30 and TRBJ1-5; D possibly corresponds to TRBD1 (5 bases). Trimming took 4 bases from V and 8 from J, leaving 15 bases between them. The germline V gene has CDR1 GTSNPN and CDR2 SVGIG (reference sequence). The CDR3 totals 13 residues. The CDR3 nucleotides are TGTGCCTGGACCCATCTCGGGGGGGAGCCCCAGCATTTT. Its protein product is CAWTHLGGEPQHF.

The chain has TRBV15 and TRBJ1-1; D is undetermined. V was clipped by 7 bases and J by 1 base, with 13 bases between them. Germline V gives CDR1 LNHNV, CDR2 YYDKDF (reference sequence). The CDR3 covers 14 residues. The CDR3 here is CATTGPQTNTEAFF. The CDR3 DNA reads as TGTGCCACCACGGGCCCTCAGACGAACACTGAAGCTTTCTTT.

The gene calls are TRBV19 and TRBJ1-5, with a tentative D call TRBD1 (6 bases). The CDR3 consists of 14 residues. V was shortened by 5 bases and J by 6 bases, with 14 bases between the two germline ends. Germline CDR1 is LNHDA and CDR2 is SQIVND (reference sequence). CDR3 bases: TGTGCCAGTAGTTCACAGGGAGCGGGTCAGCCCCAGCATTTT. Its translation is CASSSQGAGQPQHF.

CDR3 sequence: CASTGDWNGYTF. CDR3 coding DNA: TGTGCCAGCACCGGGGACTGGAATGGCTACACCTTC. J is TRBJ1-2 and V is TRBV2, with D perhaps TRBD1 (5 bases). Germline loops: CDR1 SNHLY, CDR2 FYNNEI. Between the trimmed V and J ends, which lost 7 bases and 6 bases, there was a span of 12 bases. There are 12 residues in the CDR3.

The chain couples TRBV7-9 to TRBJ1-2; D not certain. From germline, CDR1 is SEHNR and CDR2 FQNEAQ (reference sequence). Trimming removed 4 bases from V and 4 bases from J, with 10 bases in between. The CDR3 is 13 residues long. CDR3 sequence: CASSSWGLYGYTF. In nucleotides, the CDR3 is TGTGCCAGCAGCTCCTGGGGTCTCTATGGCTACACCTTC. Combining the CDR3 with reference TRBV7-9 and TRBJ1-2 gives the whole variable domain DTGVSQNPRHKITKRGQNVTFRCDPISEHNRLYWYRQTLGQGPEFLTYFQNEAQLEKSRLLSDRFSAERPKGSFSTLEIQRTEQGDSAMYLCASSSWGLYGYTFGSGTRLTVV.

This chain joins TRBV2 and TRBJ1-1; D may be TRBD1 (6 bases). Trimming took 6 bases from V and 3 from J, leaving 14 bases between them. Germline CDR1 is SNHLY and CDR2 is FYNNEI. The CDR3 is 14 amino acids. The CDR3: CASRRQELYTEAFF. The DNA for the CDR3 is TGTGCCAGCAGGCGACAGGAGCTATACACTGAAGCTTTCTTT.

A few counts support this clone. The rearrangement links TRBV5-6 to TRBJ1-5; no clear D. Germline V gives CDR1 SGHDT, CDR2 YYEEEE. This CDR3 is built from 14 residues. V dropped 4 bases and J dropped 0 bases, with 8 bases sitting between them. CDR3: CASSRLYSNQPQHF. DNA of the CDR3: TGTGCCAGCAGCCGACTTTATAGCAATCAGCCCCAGCATTTT.

This clone was seen once. The rearrangement links TRBV3-1 (or the pseudogene TRBV3-2) to TRBJ2-7; D is perhaps TRBD2 (6 bases). V was trimmed by 4 bases and J by 6 bases, leaving 16 bases between them. CDR1 and CDR2 (germline): LGHDT, YNNKEL (reference sequence). The length of the CDR3 is 14 residues. CDR3 DNA sequence: TGTGCCAGCAGCCGAGCCCCACCGGGAGCCGAGCAGTACTTC. Amino acids: CASSRAPPGAEQYF.

V gene TRBV14 combines with J gene TRBJ2-3; the D gene is possibly TRBD2 (6 bases). Germline loops: CDR1 SGHDN, CDR2 FVKESK. The germline V and J ends were trimmed by 4 bases and 2 bases, with 10 bases remaining between them. This CDR3 is built from 14 residues. CDR3 protein: CASSLRTTTDTQYF. CDR3 nucleotides: TGTGCCAGCAGCCTCCGGACTACCACAGATACGCAGTATTTT.

This rearrangement joins TRBV7-9 to TRBJ2-7; a possible D gene is TRBD2 (6 bases). Trimming stripped 1 base from V and 3 bases from J, with 16 bases between. The CDR3 loop spans 16 amino acids. Looked up from germline, CDR1 is SEHNR and CDR2 is FQNEAQ (reference sequence). The CDR3 nucleotides are TGTGCCAGCAGCTTAGGTCGGGGAAGGGGAGGCTACGAGCAGTACTTC. Protein: CASSLGRGRGGYEQYF.

This chain links TRBV7-8 with TRBJ2-7; 9 bases match TRBD2. V was pared by 5 bases and J by 3 bases, with 5 bases of the junction left unmatched. In germline, CDR1 is SGHVS, CDR2 FQNEAQ. This CDR3 contains 14 residues. Here the CDR3 reads CASSLLAGSYEQYF. CDR3 DNA sequence: TGTGCCAGCAGCCTTCTAGCGGGAAGCTACGAGCAGTACTTC.

The V call is TRBV5-8, the J call TRBJ1-5; 8 bases match TRBD1. With V trimmed by 4 bases and J by 1 base, 7 bases remained unmatched. The CDR3 loop spans 16 amino acids. CDR1 and CDR2 (germline): SGHTS, YDEGEE. CDR3 protein: CASSPGQGSSNQPQHF. For the CDR3, the DNA is TGTGCCAGCAGCCCCGGACAGGGTTCAAGCAATCAGCCCCAGCATTTT.

The sample holds a few counts of this clone. The DNA of the CDR3 is TGTGCCAGCAGCCAAGATGGAGGGATCTACGAGCAGTACTTC. Translation gives CASSQDGGIYEQYF. The chain recombines TRBV4-2 with TRBJ2-7; tentative D call: TRBD2 (6 bases). There are 14 residues in the CDR3. V lost 0 bases to trimming and J lost 3 bases, with 9 bases between them. CDR1 and CDR2 from the germline V gene are LGHNA and YNFKEQ.

This clone was counted a single time. This sequence joins TRBV2 and TRBJ2-1; D gene unclear. The CDR3 is 12 residues long. V was trimmed by 7 bases and J by 9 bases, leaving 13 bases between them. CDR1 SNHLY and CDR2 FYNNEI come from the germline V gene. CDR3 DNA sequence: TGTGCCAGCACCCTCTCAGGTGGTGAGCAGTTCTTC. Protein: CASTLSGGEQFF.

This clone was picked up one time. V gene TRBV19 combines with J gene TRBJ2-5, with D perhaps matching TRBD1 or TRBD2 (6 bases each). The CDR3 has 14 residues. The germline CDR1 and CDR2 sequences are LNHDA and SQIVND (reference sequence). With 6 bases removed from V and 5 bases from J, the gap between germline ends came to 16 bases. The CDR3 DNA sequence: TGTGCCAGTAGGGGGAGTTGGGGGGCTGAGACCCAGTACTTC. This encodes CASRGSWGAETQYF.

CDR3 in amino acids: CASSFREGQPQHF. The DNA for the CDR3 is TGTGCCAGCAGTTTTAGGGAAGGACAGCCCCAGCATTTT. The chain employs TRBV27 and TRBJ1-5, with no clear D. Germline lookup yields CDR1 MNHEY and CDR2 SMNVEV (reference sequence). The CDR3 runs 13 residues. V was shortened by 3 bases and J by 7 bases, with 10 bases between the two germline ends.

CDR3 bases: TGTGCCAGCAGCTCGCGGCGTTCAACAGGGGACAAAGGCACCGGGGAGCTGTTTTTT. This sequence encodes CASSSRRSTGDKGTGELFF. The V and J genes are TRBV11-3 and TRBJ2-2; 7 nucleotides align to TRBD1. The ends lost 4 bases at V and 4 bases at J; junction bases unmatched: 18. This CDR3 region has 19 residues. Germline V gives CDR1 SGHNT, CDR2 YENEEA.

The J gene is TRBJ2-7, the V gene TRBV6-2 or TRBV6-3, with 9 bases matching TRBD2. This CDR3 contains 18 residues. CDR1 and CDR2 from the germline V gene are MNHEY and SVGEGT. The ends lost 0 bases at V and 3 bases at J; junction bases unmatched: 12. CDR3 coding DNA: TGTGCCAGCAGTTACTCCAACGGAGGAGCGGGAGGACTCTACGAGCAGTACTTC. Its protein product is CASSYSNGGAGGLYEQYF.